The 24 T cell receptor beta chains in this list originate from one sample, sequenced in a study of cytomegalovirus exposure and HLA in healthy donors. The primer mix had 60 Vbeta and 13 Jbeta primers. Assay used: immunoSEQ multiplex PCR; TCRdb lists only in-frame clones, some missing. The repertoire includes some 77,000 clones, 80% of them detected once, and approximately 31% sits in the top ten. Sequencing was done on a sample of PBMCs. The receptor source for this set is a man in his fifties in good health and CMV-seropositive.

This chain uses TRBV7-9 with TRBJ1-1; 10 nucleotides line up with TRBD1. Looked up from germline, CDR1 is SEHNR and CDR2 is FQNEAQ (reference sequence). The CDR3 length is 17 residues. Trimming at V came to 5 bases and at J to 4 bases, leaving 13 bases not matched to a gene. This CDR3 is CASSLGRSGTGVTEAFF. CDR3 bases: TGTGCCAGCAGCCTGGGGCGTTCCGGGACAGGGGTCACTGAAGCTTTCTTT.

V usage is TRBV7-2 and J usage is TRBJ2-6; possible D gene TRBD1, 6 bases. There are 16 residues in the CDR3. The germline V gene encodes CDR1 SGHTA and CDR2 FQGNSA. V lost 2 bases and J lost 2, with 10 bases in between. In DNA, the CDR3 is TGTGCCAGCAGCTTATTGGGGGCGGCTGGGGCCAACGTCCTGACTTTC. This codes for CASSLLGAAGANVLTF.

The J gene is TRBJ2-7, the V gene TRBV30; D might be TRBD1 (6 bases). This CDR3 contains 13 residues. Germline CDR1 and CDR2: GTSNPN and SVGIG (reference sequence). The CDR3 here is CVCSTGSSYEQYF. CDR3 nucleotides: TGTGTCTGCTCCACAGGGTCCTCCTACGAGCAGTACTTC.

This chain joins TRBV5-8 and TRBJ2-7; maybe TRBD1 (6 bases). The CDR3 has 16 amino acids. V gave up 5 bases and J gave up 3 bases, with 21 bases separating them. Germline CDR1 reads SGHTS; CDR2 reads YDEGEE. For the CDR3, the DNA is TGTGCCAGCAGTACCCCAGCAGGGGCCGTAGTCTACGAGCAGTACTTC. Translated: CASSTPAGAVVYEQYF.

This clone has only a few counts. This chain uses TRBV27 with TRBJ2-5; 8 nucleotides agree with TRBD1. V gave up 6 bases and J gave up 5 bases; unmatched junction bases: 5. This CDR3 is built from 13 residues. CDR1 and CDR2 from the germline V gene are MNHEY and SMNVEV (reference sequence). The CDR3 is CASSRTGSETQYF. The DNA of the CDR3 is TGTGCCAGCAGCAGGACAGGGTCCGAGACCCAGTACTTC.

J is TRBJ2-5 and V is TRBV18; weak D call: TRBD2 (5 bases). The CDR3 is 13 residues long. The germline gives CDR1 KGHSH, CDR2 LQKENI. The V and J ends lost 6 bases and 4 bases respectively, with 12 bases between them. The CDR3 is CASSQTRTETQYF. The CDR3, as DNA: TGTGCCAGCTCGCAAACTAGGACAGAGACCCAGTACTTC. The full variable domain, rest sourced from reference TRBV18 and TRBJ2-5, is NAGVMQNPRHLVRRRGQEARLRCSPMKGHSHVYWYRQLPEEGLKFMVYLQKENIIDESGMPKERFSAEFPKEGPSILRIQQVVRGDSAAYFCASSQTRTETQYFGPGTRLLVL.

Only a few counts were recorded for this clone. This sequence joins TRBV27 and TRBJ2-5; TRBD1 matches 9 bases. The length of the CDR3 is 15 residues. The trim removed 5 bases at V and 2 bases at J, leaving 6 bases unmatched. The V gene's germline CDR1 is MNHEY and CDR2 SMNVEV (reference sequence). The CDR3 spells CASSTPTGGQETQYF. The CDR3 DNA follows: TGTGCCAGCAGTACCCCGACAGGGGGTCAAGAGACCCAGTACTTC.

This rearrangement joins TRBV7-6 to TRBJ1-2; 9 bases match TRBD1. With V trimmed by 3 bases and J by 3 bases, 5 bases remained unmatched. CDR3 length: 15 amino acids. The V gene's germline CDR1 is SGHVS and CDR2 FNYEAQ. The CDR3 region has the DNA TGTGCCAGCAGCTTTACAGGGGGCTTGGACTATGGCTACACCTTC. Translation gives CASSFTGGLDYGYTF. Full variable domain (missing parts from reference TRBV7-6 and TRBJ1-2): GAGVSQSPRYKVTKRGQDVALRCDPISGHVSLYWYRQALGQGPEFLTYFNYEAQQDKSGLPNDRFSAERPEGSISTLTIQRTEQRDSAMYRCASSFTGGLDYGYTFGSGTRLTVV.

The chain employs TRBV28 and TRBJ2-7; D possibly corresponds to TRBD1 (6 bases). The CDR3 spans 15 residues. Germline V CDR1 and CDR2: MDHEN, SYDVKM. Trimming cost V 6 bases and J 4 bases, with 19 bases left between them. CDR3 sequence (DNA): TGTGCCAGCAGGTCACCCGGGACACGGTATTACGAGCAGTACTTC. Protein sequence: CASRSPGTRYYEQYF.

This chain connects TRBV5-6 to TRBJ1-2, with D unclear. Trimming left V 0 bases short and J 8 bases short, with 17 bases between. The CDR3 covers 15 residues. Germline V gene data show CDR1 as SGHDT and CDR2 as YYEEEE. The CDR3 DNA is TGTGCCAGCAGCTTGGACGCCCGGGTTGTTCGAGGCTACACCTTC. Amino acids: CASSLDARVVRGYTF.

The rearrangement links TRBV11-2 to TRBJ2-1; 8 bases map to TRBD2. With V trimmed by 5 bases and J by 8 bases, 11 bases remained unmatched. This CDR3 has 15 residues. Per germline, CDR1 SGHAT and CDR2 FQNNGV. CDR3 residues: CASSVRLAGSHEQFF. The CDR3 bases are TGTGCCAGCAGCGTCAGATTAGCGGGAAGCCATGAGCAGTTCTTC.

Worth noting for this clone: One junction end does not reproduce the germline sequence, and a read error may be involved. The chain links TRBV25-1 to TRBJ2-6; D is possibly TRBD1 (6 bases). From germline, CDR1 is MGHDK and CDR2 SYGVNS. The CDR3 is made up of 14 amino acids. CDR3 region: CASSGGPGANGLTF. As DNA, the CDR3 is TGTGCCAGCAGTGGGGGGCCTGGGGCCAACGGCCTGACTTTC.

The sample holds one count of this clone. This chain connects TRBV7-6 to TRBJ2-2; D is perhaps TRBD1 (5 bases). Looked up from germline, CDR1 is SGHVS and CDR2 is FNYEAQ. CDR3 length: 14 amino acids. V lost 3 bases and J 7 bases, leaving 12 bases between the germline ends. The CDR3 DNA is TGTGCCAGCAGCTTTAGATATCAGGGCGGGGAGCTGTTTTTT. It codes for CASSFRYQGGELFF.

The chain combines TRBV6-6 with TRBJ2-2; a weak D match, TRBD1 (6 bases). V gave up 0 bases and J gave up 6 bases, with 11 bases separating them. Per germline, CDR1 MNHNY and CDR2 SVGAGI (reference sequence). This CDR3 region has 15 residues. DNA of the CDR3: TGTGCCAGCAGTTACTCGGTTGGGGGCGCCGGGGAGCTGTTTTTT. Protein product: CASSYSVGGAGELFF.

This chain uses TRBV7-6 with TRBJ2-2, with 7 bases fitting TRBD2. This CDR3 is built from 19 residues. Germline V CDR1 and CDR2: SGHVS, FNYEAQ. J gave up 4 bases and V 0 bases, and 14 bases lay outside the gene matches. The CDR3 DNA is TGTGCCAGCAGCTTAGCGTCATTCCGATCGGGGGGACCCACCGGGGAGCTGTTTTTT. Its protein is CASSLASFRSGGPTGELFF.

This chain uses TRBV6-1 with TRBJ2-5; TRBD2 matches 10 bases. CDR3 length: 15 amino acids. V trimming: 5 bases; J trimming: 1 base; junction bases outside the gene matches: 4. Germline CDR1 and CDR2: MNHNS and SASEGT. In DNA, the CDR3 is TGTGCCAGCAGTAGGACTAGCGGCACCCAAGAGACCCAGTACTTC. Protein sequence: CASSRTSGTQETQYF.

The chain links TRBV7-8 to TRBJ1-5, with 9 bases lining up with TRBD1. V shed 4 bases and J 7 bases; nucleotides not matched to a gene: 8. The CDR3 is 15 amino acids. Germline values: CDR1 SGHVS, CDR2 FQNEAQ. Here the CDR3 reads CASSSRTGVGQPQHF. CDR3 DNA sequence: TGTGCCAGCAGCTCCCGGACAGGGGTGGGGCAGCCCCAGCATTTT.

This clone has just one count. The rearrangement links TRBV7-2 to TRBJ1-1; the D gene is possibly TRBD1 (5 bases). The germline V and J ends were trimmed by 4 bases and 2 bases, with 14 bases remaining between them. Germline assignment: CDR1 SGHTA and CDR2 FQGNSA. This CDR3 is 15 amino acids long. CDR3 loop: CASSWGGNGNTEAFF. CDR3 DNA: TGTGCCAGCAGCTGGGGGGGTAATGGCAACACTGAAGCTTTCTTT.

The gene calls are TRBV19 and TRBJ2-2, with D uncertain. The CDR3 runs to 14 residues. The V gene's germline CDR1 is LNHDA and CDR2 SQIVND (reference sequence). The V gene lost 2 bases and the J gene lost 7 bases, with 11 bases spanning the gap. The CDR3 loop is CASSITGHDGELFF. CDR3 nucleotides: TGTGCCAGTAGTATAACTGGGCACGACGGGGAGCTGTTTTTT.

The V and J genes are TRBV7-9 and TRBJ1-5, with 9 positions matching TRBD1. Germline V gene lookup returns CDR1 SEHNR and CDR2 FQNEAQ (reference sequence). V lost 3 bases, J lost 4 bases, and 4 bases stayed unmatched. The CDR3 has 15 amino acids. The CDR3 sequence: CASSFSTGGNQPQHF. In DNA form, the CDR3 reads TGTGCCAGCAGCTTCTCGACAGGGGGAAATCAGCCCCAGCATTTT.

The rearrangement links TRBV5-5 to TRBJ2-7; no reliable D call. This CDR3 has 13 residues. Germline values: CDR1 SGHKS, CDR2 YYEKEE (reference sequence). Deletions cut 0 bases from V and 3 bases from J, with 7 bases between. The CDR3 here is CASSLAQNYEQYF. CDR3 bases: TGTGCCAGCAGCTTGGCGCAGAACTACGAGCAGTACTTC.

The gene calls are TRBV5-5 and TRBJ1-1; 9 nucleotides agree with TRBD1. Germline V CDR1 and CDR2: SGHKS, YYEKEE (reference sequence). The CDR3 is 14 residues long. Losses at the gene ends were 0 bases for V and 5 bases for J; bases not matched to a gene: 2. The CDR3 region has the DNA TGTGCCAGCAGCTTGGGGACAGGGGATACTGAAGCTTTCTTT. It is translated as CASSLGTGDTEAFF.

This clone has a handful of counts. This chain connects TRBV19 to TRBJ1-1; unclear D gene. V was shortened by 1 base and J by 1 base, with 10 bases between the two germline ends. The CDR3 covers 15 residues. The germline gives CDR1 LNHDA, CDR2 SQIVND (reference sequence). In DNA form, the CDR3 reads TGTGCCAGTAGTATAGTAGATTCCCCGAACACTGAAGCTTTCTTT. Protein product: CASSIVDSPNTEAFF.

Concerning this clone itself: One end of the junction fails to match germline, which may point to a read error. The J gene is TRBJ2-3, the V gene TRBV4-2; 10 nucleotides line up with TRBD2. This CDR3 spans 15 amino acids. The germline V gene encodes CDR1 LGHNA and CDR2 YNFKEQ. In nucleotides, the CDR3 is TGTGCCAGCGGCCAAGAGTGGACTAGCGGAGATACGCAGTATTTT. Translation gives CASGQEWTSGDTQYF.